A selection of T cell receptor beta chains follows, all from one sample in a study of CD8+ T cells in alopecia areata. Data came from immunoSEQ multiplex PCR; TCRdb stores just in-frame clones and leaves some out. In the table there are 90,000 to 150,000 clones, 53% of which are singletons. The sample was CD4+ T cells sorted from blood, taken at week 4, from a patient treated with tofacitinib. Every receptor here comes from a human donor with alopecia areata. The CDR3 runs from the conserved cysteine through the conserved F or W. D genes are given only for firm matches. Not all rows give a size; the values are once, few, many and, for expanded clones, a class.

clone size	D gene	CDR3 length	J gene	V gene	CDR3 DNA	CDR3 protein
NA	NA	14	TRBJ1-4	TRBV6-1	TGTGCCAGCGGATGGGGGGAATCTAATGAAAAACTGTTTTTT	CASGWGESNEKLFF
few	NA	13	TRBJ2-5	TRBV30	TGTGCCTGGAGAGGAGGCCGGAGAGAGACCCAGTACTTC	CAWRGGRRETQYF
NA	NA	13	TRBJ1-1	TRBV29-1	TGCAGCGTGGCGGGACGGTTGAACACTGAAGCTTTCTTT	CSVAGRLNTEAFF
few	TRBD1	15	TRBJ2-7	TRBV7-9	TGTGCCAGCAGCTTCGGACGACAGGGTTTGGACGAGCAGTACTTC	CASSFGRQGLDEQYF
few	NA	15	TRBJ1-5	TRBV5-6	TGTGCCAGCAGCTTTAAAGTTAAACGCAATCAGCCCCAGCATTTT	CASSFKVKRNQPQHF
once	NA	14	TRBJ2-2	TRBV29-1	TGCAGCGTTGAAGATGGTGGGGTTGCCGGGGAGCTGTTTTTT	CSVEDGGVAGELFF
few	NA	12	TRBJ1-2	TRBV18	TGTGCCAGCTCACCGGGAAGGGCTGGCTACACCTTC	CASSPGRAGYTF
NA	NA	13	TRBJ1-5	TRBV2	TGTGCCAGCAGGGGCAGGGAAGGTCAGCCCCAGCATTTT	CASRGREGQPQHF
once	TRBD2	15	TRBJ2-1	TRBV11-2	TGTGCCAGCAGCTTAGTTAGCGGGAGTCTCTATGAGCAGTTCTTC	CASSLVSGSLYEQFF
NA	NA	11	TRBJ2-7	TRBV7-9	TGTGCCAGCAGCCTTAGTTACGAGCAGTACTTC	CASSLSYEQYF
NA	NA	15	TRBJ2-2	TRBV6-5	TGTGCCAGCACTAGCCTGATCGGAAACACCGGGGAGCTGTTTTTT	CASTSLIGNTGELFF
NA	NA	12	TRBJ1-4	TRBV29-1	TGCAGCGTTGCCAGTTGGGGTGAAAAACTGTTTTTT	CSVASWGEKLFF
NA	NA	12	TRBJ2-1	TRBV30	TGTGCCTGGAGTGCCTCGTCCAATGAGCAGTTCTTC	CAWSASSNEQFF
few	NA	15	TRBJ2-5	TRBV29-1	TGCAGCGTTGAAGATTGGGGGGCGGGACAAGAGACCCAGTACTTC	CSVEDWGAGQETQYF
NA	NA	15	TRBJ2-1	TRBV5-6	TGTGCCAGCAGCGTGAGGGCCTTTTGGGGCGGTGAGCAGTTCTTC	CASSVRAFWGGEQFF
NA	TRBD2	14	TRBJ2-5	TRBV5-4	TGTGCCAGCAGCTTGAGGCGGGAGGGAGAGACCCAGTACTTC	CASSLRREGETQYF
NA	TRBD2	18	TRBJ2-7	TRBV5-4	TGTGCCAGCAGCTTTGGGACTAGCGGGAGGGCAAGGCTGGGCGAGCAGTACTTC	CASSFGTSGRARLGEQYF
NA	NA	10	TRBJ2-7	TRBV29-1	TGCAGCGTTGGCAGCTACGAGCAGTACTTC	CSVGSYEQYF
NA	TRBD2	18	TRBJ2-7	TRBV5-1	TGCGCCAGCAGCCACGCCGGGACTAGCGGGGGACATACCTACGAGCAGTACTTC	CASSHAGTSGGHTYEQYF
NA	NA	13	TRBJ2-1	TRBV5-1	TGCGCCAGCAGCCGCGAATCTTACAATGAGCAGTTCTTC	CASSRESYNEQFF
NA	TRBD1	13	TRBJ1-5	TRBV29-1	TGCAGCGCCTCAGTGACAGGGGACCAGCCCCAGCATTTT	CSASVTGDQPQHF
NA	NA	13	TRBJ2-7	TRBV29-1	TGCAGCGTTGATCCCGGGGGGCGAGGCGAGCAGTACTTC	CSVDPGGRGEQYF
few	NA	14	TRBJ1-1	TRBV10-3	TGTGCCATCAGTGAGAACCGCCAGGGGACTGAAGCTTTCTTT	CAISENRQGTEAFF
NA	TRBD2	15	TRBJ2-1	TRBV5-1	TGCGCCAGCAGCTTCACTAGCGGAACCTACAATGAGCAGTTCTTC	CASSFTSGTYNEQFF
NA	TRBD2	16	TRBJ2-4	TRBV4-1	TGCGCCAGCAGCCCGCGGACTAGCGAGGCCAAAAACATTCAGTACTTC	CASSPRTSEAKNIQYF
NA	TRBD1	13	TRBJ1-1	TRBV29-1	TGCAGCGGGGACAGGGCAGTCGGCACTGAAGCTTTCTTT	CSGDRAVGTEAFF
NA	NA	13	TRBJ2-7	TRBV29-1	TGCAGCGTTGGGTTCCGAGGGTCCTACGAGCAGTACTTC	CSVGFRGSYEQYF
NA	NA	12	TRBJ1-1	TRBV2	TGTGCCAGCAGTGATGGCCAGGGGTACGCTTTCTTT	CASSDGQGYAFF
NA	NA	14	TRBJ2-2	TRBV6-5	TGTGCCAGCAGTTACAGGGGGAACACCGGGGAGCTGTTTTTT	CASSYRGNTGELFF
NA	NA	15	TRBJ2-6	TRBV7-2	TGTGCCAGCAGCTTATGGACCTCTGGGGCCAACGTCCTGACTTTC	CASSLWTSGANVLTF
NA	TRBD2	12	TRBJ2-5	TRBV29-1	TGCAGCGTAGCTAGCGGCCAAGAGACCCAGTACTTC	CSVASGQETQYF
NA	NA	14	TRBJ2-5	TRBV30	TGTGCCTGGTCTCTCAGGGCTTTTCAAGAGACCCAGTACTTC	CAWSLRAFQETQYF
once	NA	11	TRBJ1-2	TRBV29-1	TGCAGCGTTTTAACGGGGGAAGGGTTCACCTTC	CSVLTGEGFTF
NA	NA	15	TRBJ2-1	TRBV7-3	TGTGCCAGCAGCCCTCGGGGGGCAGATTGGGAAGAGCAGTTCTTC	CASSPRGADWEEQFF
few	NA	15	TRBJ2-1	TRBV7-9	TGTGCCAGCAGCTTAAGGGGTCTGGTATACAATGAGCAGTTCTTC	CASSLRGLVYNEQFF
few	TRBD1	18	TRBJ1-5	TRBV23-1	TGCGCCAGCAGTCAAGTATCGGGACAGAATTATAGCAATCAGCCCCAGCATTTT	CASSQVSGQNYSNQPQHF
NA	NA	14	TRBJ1-5	TRBV19	TGTGCCAGTAGTAATGGGGGGCGGGAGCAGCCCCAGCATTTT	CASSNGGREQPQHF
NA	NA	15	TRBJ1-4	TRBV30	TGTGCCTGGAGTGTACATCTAGGGGTTAGTGAAAAACTGTTTTTT	CAWSVHLGVSEKLFF
NA	NA	12	TRBJ1-5	TRBV25-1	TGTGCCAGCAGGGGACTCAATCAGCCCCAGCATTTT	CASRGLNQPQHF
NA	NA	12	TRBJ1-1	TRBV19	TGTGCCATTGACAGTAGGGGCACTGAAGCTTTCTTT	CAIDSRGTEAFF
once	NA	14	TRBJ2-7	TRBV29-1	TGCAGCGTCCTGATACTTGGGAAAGGCTACGAGCAGTACTTC	CSVLILGKGYEQYF
NA	NA	16	TRBJ2-1	TRBV14	TGTGCCAGCAGCCGGGTCCTCCCCTTTGCACTCAATGAGCAGTTCTTC	CASSRVLPFALNEQFF
NA	TRBD1	13	TRBJ2-7	TRBV25-1	TGTGCCAGCAGTGTTCCGGGACAGGGTCCCCAGTACTTC	CASSVPGQGPQYF
NA	NA	12	TRBJ2-7	TRBV7-8	TGTGCCAGCAGCTTAGCGCAAGACGAGCAGTACTTC	CASSLAQDEQYF
NA	NA	16	TRBJ2-3	TRBV7-2	TGTGCCAGCAGCTTATTCAGTGGGAGTGGCACAGATACGCAGTATTTT	CASSLFSGSGTDTQYF
NA	TRBD1	14	TRBJ2-1	TRBV5-1	TGCGCCAGCAGCTTAACAGGGGACTACAATGAGCAGTTCTTC	CASSLTGDYNEQFF
NA	NA	12	TRBJ1-1	TRBV5-6	TGTGCCAGCAGCTTCGATAGGGGAGAAGCTTTCTTT	CASSFDRGEAFF
NA	TRBD1	12	TRBJ2-7	TRBV2	TGTGCCAGCAGGGCGACAGGGATCGAGCAGTACTTC	CASRATGIEQYF
NA	NA	14	TRBJ1-2	TRBV9	TGTGCCAGCAGCTCCCCGCCCAGGCGGTATGGCTACACCTTC	CASSSPPRRYGYTF